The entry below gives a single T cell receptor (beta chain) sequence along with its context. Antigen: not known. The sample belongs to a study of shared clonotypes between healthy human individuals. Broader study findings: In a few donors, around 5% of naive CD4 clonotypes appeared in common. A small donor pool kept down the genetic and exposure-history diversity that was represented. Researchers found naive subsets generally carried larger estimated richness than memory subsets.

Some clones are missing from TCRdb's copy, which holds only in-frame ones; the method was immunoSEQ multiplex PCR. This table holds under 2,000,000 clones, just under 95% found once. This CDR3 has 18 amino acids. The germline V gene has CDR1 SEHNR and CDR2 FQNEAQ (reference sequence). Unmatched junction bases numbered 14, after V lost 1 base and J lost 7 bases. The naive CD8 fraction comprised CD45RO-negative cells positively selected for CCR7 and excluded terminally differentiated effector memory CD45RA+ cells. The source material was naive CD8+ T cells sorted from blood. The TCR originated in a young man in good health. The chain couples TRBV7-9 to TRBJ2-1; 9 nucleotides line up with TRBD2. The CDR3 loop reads CASSLEGVVVAGENEQFF. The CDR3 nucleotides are TGTGCCAGCAGCTTAGAGGGGGTCGTTGTAGCGGGAGAAAATGAGCAGTTCTTC.